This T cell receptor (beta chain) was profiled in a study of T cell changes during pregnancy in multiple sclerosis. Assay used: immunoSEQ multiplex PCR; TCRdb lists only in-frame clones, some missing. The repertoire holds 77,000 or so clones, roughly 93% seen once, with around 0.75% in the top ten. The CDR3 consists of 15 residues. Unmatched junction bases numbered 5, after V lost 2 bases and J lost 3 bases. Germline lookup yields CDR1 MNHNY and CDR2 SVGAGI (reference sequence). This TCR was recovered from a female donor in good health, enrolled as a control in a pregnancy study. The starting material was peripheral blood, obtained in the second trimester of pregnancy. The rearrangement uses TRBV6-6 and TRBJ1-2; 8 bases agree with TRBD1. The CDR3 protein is CASSYDRGTDYGYTF. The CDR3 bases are TGTGCCAGCAGTTACGACAGGGGTACGGACTATGGCTACACCTTC.